This T cell receptor (beta chain) was profiled in a study of regulatory T cells in long-lasting Graves disease. Both iRepertoire HTBI primers and Arm-PCR of CDR3 regions were used to build the TCR beta libraries. TCRdb re-called the multiplex PCR reads with MiXCR, one entry per CDR3 protein. The sample shows about 660,000 distinct CDR3 sequences, approximately 31% of them seen only once. CDR3 length equals 13 residues. Germline-derived CDR1 and CDR2 are LNHDA and SQIVND (reference sequence). The germline V and J ends were trimmed by 9 bases and 8 bases, with 19 bases remaining between them. Study-level points and caveats: Because few samples were included, accuracy may have been lower. Among samples with persistent disease, TRBV28, TRBJ1-2 and TRBJ2-5 were favored.

A note on this clonotype: The antigen is not known.

Time point specified: persistent/refractory GD, antithyroid drugs over 5 years with positive TRAb. From RNA extracted from PBMCs, the TCR library was made. The authors diagnosed Graves' disease using American Thyroid Association guidelines. This TCR derives from a female donor with Graves disease. This chain connects TRBV19 to TRBJ1-2; D is undetermined. The sample was peripheral blood mononuclear cells (PBMCs), taken when the disease was refractory, from a patient treated with antithyroid drugs. CDR3 nucleotide sequence: TGTGCCAGCTCCAACCGTACTCCGAGGGGCTACACCTTC. Its translation: CASSNRTPRGYTF.